One sample yielded the 5 T cell receptor beta chains listed below, sequenced in a study of shared clonotypes between healthy human individuals. The data were produced by immunoSEQ multiplex PCR, yet TCRdb's version contains in-frame clones alone and is incomplete. The repertoire consists of 950,000 to 1,100,000 clones, with approximately 80% occurring once and the leading ten covering roughly 0.55%. The sequencing input was memory CD4+ T cells from PBMCs. Subset: CD45RA-negative fraction. These receptors all come from a man between 18 and 35 years old in good health. Some clones in this sample may be carry-over from other donors' samples.

V usage is TRBV27 and J usage is TRBJ1-2, with a possible D match to TRBD1 (6 bases). The CDR3 is made up of 15 amino acids. Germline lookup yields CDR1 MNHEY and CDR2 SMNVEV (reference sequence). V gave up 0 bases and J gave up 4 bases, with 12 bases separating them. CDR3 in amino acids: CASSLSEGGLYGYTF. The DNA of the CDR3 is TGTGCCAGCAGTTTATCGGAGGGGGGCCTCTATGGCTACACCTTC.

About this clone itself: Additional DNA sequences in this sample encode the identical CDR3. In nucleotides, the CDR3 is TGCGCCAGCAGCTTGGGAGGGGGCAATCAGCCCCAGCATTTT. This gives the protein CASSLGGGNQPQHF. The chain has TRBV5-1 and TRBJ1-5, with D possibly being TRBD1 (5 bases). The CDR3 is made up of 14 amino acids. V was clipped by 0 bases and J by 2 bases, with 6 bases between them. Germline V gives CDR1 SGHRS, CDR2 YFSETQ.

The rearrangement uses TRBV4-2 and TRBJ2-5; tentatively, D is TRBD1 or TRBD2 (5 bases each). The CDR3 is 16 residues long. The germline CDR1 and CDR2 sequences are LGHNA and YNFKEQ. Trimming removed 0 bases from V and 2 bases from J, with 13 bases in between. CDR3 residues: CASSQDFGAQQETQYF. DNA of the CDR3: TGTGCCAGCAGCCAAGATTTCGGGGCCCAACAAGAGACCCAGTACTTC.

This clone has only one observation. The gene calls are TRBV5-4 and TRBJ2-4; weak D call: TRBD1 (6 bases). The V and J ends lost 4 bases and 7 bases respectively, with 15 bases between them. CDR1 and CDR2 (germline): SGHNT, YYREEE (reference sequence). This CDR3 comprises 14 residues. CDR3 in DNA: TGTGCCAGCAGCCTCTCAAACAGGGAGAACATTCAGTACTTC. This sequence encodes CASSLSNRENIQYF.

V usage is TRBV5-4 and J usage is TRBJ2-7; D tentatively reads TRBD1 or TRBD2 (5 bases each). V was cut by 9 bases and J by 5 bases, with 15 bases left in between. CDR1 is SGHNT and CDR2 is YYREEE in the germline V gene (reference sequence). The CDR3 sequence is 12 residues long. The CDR3 spells CAIGKKGDEQYF. DNA of the CDR3: TGTGCCATCGGGAAAAAAGGGGACGAGCAGTACTTC.